This T cell receptor (beta chain) came from a study of T cell changes during pregnancy in multiple sclerosis. The germline CDR1 and CDR2 sequences are KGHSH and LQKENI. Between the trimmed V and J ends, which lost 6 bases and 0 bases, there was a span of 9 bases. The CDR3 covers 14 residues. Profiling relied on immunoSEQ multiplex PCR, and the TCRdb table lists in-frame clones only, not all of them. The sample shows tens of thousands of clones, about nine tenths of them seen only once. The V gene is TRBV18, the J gene TRBJ1-3; D may be TRBD1 (5 bases). Material: peripheral blood, obtained after pregnancy. The TCR comes from a female donor in good health, enrolled as a control in a pregnancy study. CDR3 sequence: CASSPTDSGNTIYF. The CDR3 bases are TGTGCCAGCTCGCCGACAGACTCTGGAAACACCATATATTTT.